Below are 17 T cell receptor beta chains sequenced from a single sample in a study of shared clonotypes between healthy human individuals. The assay was immunoSEQ multiplex PCR, and TCRdb's table has in-frame clones only and misses some. This table has millions of clones, roughly nine tenths appearing once. Material: naive CD4+ T cells sorted from blood. The subset here: CD45RA+ positively selected. Receptors originate from a man between 18 and 35 years old in good health.

This sequence joins TRBV10-3 and TRBJ2-1, with TRBD1 matching 7 bases. V gave up 3 bases and J gave up 6 bases; unmatched junction bases: 5. CDR1 is ENHRY, CDR2 SYGVKD, per germline. There are 14 residues in the CDR3. The CDR3 spells CAISDSGTANEQFF. DNA of the CDR3: TGTGCCATCAGTGACTCCGGGACAGCCAATGAGCAGTTCTTC.

J is TRBJ1-1 and V is TRBV2; D is unresolved. Between the trimmed V and J ends, which lost 0 bases and 2 bases, there was a span of 7 bases. Germline CDR1 reads SNHLY; CDR2 reads FYNNEI. The CDR3 has 14 amino acids. The CDR3 region is CASSEAGLNTEAFF. CDR3 in DNA: TGTGCCAGCAGTGAAGCCGGCCTCAACACTGAAGCTTTCTTT.

This chain connects TRBV6-1 to TRBJ1-1; D not resolved. With 6 bases removed from V and 0 bases from J, the gap between germline ends came to 11 bases. Germline V gene lookup returns CDR1 MNHNS and CDR2 SASEGT. The length of the CDR3 is 14 residues. The DNA of the CDR3 is TGTGCCAGCAGGACGCGGGGTGTGAACACTGAAGCTTTCTTT. It translates to CASRTRGVNTEAFF.

The chain employs TRBV11-3 and TRBJ1-1; D ambiguous. The CDR3 consists of 12 residues. With 5 bases removed from V and 1 base from J, the gap between germline ends came to 5 bases. Germline CDR1 and CDR2: SGHNT and YENEEA. The CDR3 is CASSRGNTEAFF. CDR3 nucleotide sequence: TGTGCCAGCAGCCGGGGGAACACTGAAGCTTTCTTT.

This rearrangement joins TRBV18 to TRBJ2-5; D tentatively reads TRBD1 or TRBD2 (5 bases each). The ends were cut back, 3 bases at V and 2 bases at J, with 10 bases in the middle. Germline lookup yields CDR1 KGHSH and CDR2 LQKENI. The CDR3 sequence is 14 residues long. CDR3 amino acids: CASSPRGRQETQYF. DNA of the CDR3: TGTGCCAGCTCACCTCGGGGCAGGCAAGAGACCCAGTACTTC.

The chain uses TRBV9 and TRBJ1-2; TRBD1 matches 8 bases. The CDR3 sequence is 16 residues long. J lost 4 bases, V lost 3 bases, and 11 bases had no gene match. Per germline, CDR1 SGDLS and CDR2 YYNGEE. The CDR3 region is CASSAGQGGYGYGYTF. Written as DNA, the CDR3 is TGTGCCAGCAGCGCCGGACAGGGAGGATATGGCTATGGCTACACCTTC.

This sequence joins TRBV18 and TRBJ1-2; D possibly corresponds to TRBD1 (5 bases). CDR1 KGHSH and CDR2 LQKENI come from the germline V gene. V lost 2 bases to trimming and J lost 2 bases, with 18 bases between them. The CDR3 covers 17 residues. The CDR3 DNA sequence: TGTGCCAGCTCACCAGGGGCGGAAAGGATGGGGAACTATGGCTACACCTTC. It yields the protein CASSPGAERMGNYGYTF. The variable domain in full, with the rest retrieved from reference TRBV18 and TRBJ1-2, is NAGVMQNPRHLVRRRGQEARLRCSPMKGHSHVYWYRQLPEEGLKFMVYLQKENIIDESGMPKERFSAEFPKEGPSILRIQQVVRGDSAAYFCASSPGAERMGNYGYTFGSGTRLTVV.

In its sample, this clone was seen once. The chain combines TRBV6-1 with TRBJ2-2, with 10 nucleotides matching TRBD1. The junction had 8 bases not matched to a gene; V was cut back by 4 bases and J by 0 bases. This CDR3 spans 18 amino acids. Germline-derived CDR1 and CDR2 are MNHNS and SASEGT. This CDR3 is CASSARADRGPNTGELFF. CDR3 DNA: TGTGCCAGCAGTGCGAGGGCAGACAGGGGGCCGAACACCGGGGAGCTGTTTTTT.

This chain uses TRBV6-1 with TRBJ2-7; no firm D call. V shed 6 bases and J shed 0 bases, with 9 bases lying between them. The CDR3 length is 13 residues. Looked up from germline, CDR1 is MNHNS and CDR2 is SASEGT. CDR3: CASRKGTSYEQYF. Written as DNA, the CDR3 is TGTGCCAGCAGAAAGGGTACCTCCTACGAGCAGTACTTC.

Comments on this clone: This sample includes further DNA sequences coding for the same CDR3. The chain joins TRBV28 to TRBJ2-5; D gene uncertain. With 5 bases removed from V and 2 bases from J, the gap between germline ends came to 9 bases. From germline, CDR1 is MDHEN and CDR2 SYDVKM. This CDR3 has 13 amino acids. CDR3 in amino acids: CASSPTAQETQYF. CDR3 nucleotide sequence: TGTGCCAGCAGTCCCACAGCTCAAGAGACCCAGTACTTC.

This clone has only one observation. The chain combines TRBV10-3 with TRBJ2-7; maybe TRBD2 (6 bases). Germline V gene sequence: CDR1 ENHRY, CDR2 SYGVKD. This CDR3 has 14 residues. Trimming cost V 0 bases and J 6 bases, with 12 bases left between them. The CDR3 coding sequence is TGTGCCATCAGTGAGTCGCTCGGAGGGGTCGAGCAGTACTTC. This gives the protein CAISESLGGVEQYF.

The V call is TRBV5-1, the J call TRBJ2-7; 12 bases fit TRBD2. This CDR3 region has 18 residues. Germline V CDR1 and CDR2: SGHRS, YFSETQ. Trimming took 0 bases from V and 0 from J; bases not matched to a gene: 7. CDR3 sequence: CASSLASTSGGYSYEQYF. DNA of the CDR3: TGCGCCAGCAGCTTGGCCTCGACTAGCGGGGGTTACTCCTACGAGCAGTACTTC.

The gene calls are TRBV4-1 and TRBJ2-3; possibly TRBD1 for D (8 bases). Germline V gives CDR1 MGHRA, CDR2 YSYEKL. V lost 5 bases, J lost 2 bases, and 17 bases lay in between. The CDR3 runs 16 residues. Here the CDR3 DNA reads TGCGCCAGCAGCGCCCGACAGGGGAGGGACACAGATACGCAGTATTTT. Encoded protein: CASSARQGRDTDTQYF.

J is TRBJ1-1 and V is TRBV5-1; no clear D gene. The V and J ends lost 0 bases and 5 bases respectively, with 5 bases between them. CDR1 is SGHRS and CDR2 is YFSETQ in the germline V gene. The CDR3 contains 12 residues. CDR3 bases: TGCGCCAGCAGCTTGGTGGGGACTGAAGCTTTCTTT. It encodes CASSLVGTEAFF. The variable domain in full, completed from reference TRBV5-1 and TRBJ1-1, reads KAGVTQTPRYLIKTRGQQVTLSCSPISGHRSVSWYQQTPGQGLQFLFEYFSETQRNKGNFPGRFSGRQFSNSRSEMNVSTLELGDSALYLCASSLVGTEAFFGQGTRLTVV.

A note on this clone: At one end, the junction sequence differs from germline, possibly due to a read error. V is TRBV7-7 and J is TRBJ2-7; 9 positions agree with TRBD2. The germline CDR1 and CDR2 sequences are SSHAT and FNYEAQ (reference sequence). The CDR3 totals 13 residues. The CDR3 DNA reads as TGTGCTAGCAGCGCGGGGGGGGGCTACGAGCAGTACTTC. Protein sequence: CASSAGGGYEQYF.

Concerning this clone itself: In the same sample, other DNA sequences code for this CDR3. V usage is TRBV5-1 and J usage is TRBJ2-2; D gene unclear. Trimming stripped 0 bases from V and 0 bases from J, with 0 bases between. Germline CDR1 and CDR2: SGHRS and YFSETQ. This CDR3 is built from 13 residues. The CDR3 bases are TGCGCCAGCAGCTTGGCGAACACCGGGGAGCTGTTTTTT. Translated, it gives CASSLANTGELFF.

This rearrangement joins TRBV10-3 to TRBJ1-5; D might be TRBD1 (6 bases). CDR1 is ENHRY, CDR2 SYGVKD, per germline. The CDR3 runs 14 residues. Trimming shortened V by 2 bases and J by 7 bases, and 12 bases separated the two germline ends. CDR3 sequence reads: CAISEGQNTQPQHF. DNA of the CDR3: TGTGCCATCAGTGAGGGACAGAATACCCAGCCCCAGCATTTT.